Listed here are 11 T cell receptor beta chains from one sample, sequenced in a study of T cells in localized non-small cell lung cancer. Produced via immunoSEQ multiplex PCR; TCRdb's table is partial and in-frame only. The sample has over 70,000 clones, roughly nine tenths seen once. The input for sequencing was peripheral blood, taken before any cancer treatment. These receptors were taken from a male donor aged 60 or over with stage III squamous cell lung carcinoma.

The chain is built from TRBV29-1 and TRBJ1-6; D unresolved. Per germline, CDR1 SQVTM and CDR2 ANQGSEA. V lost 5 bases, J lost 7 bases, and 18 bases lay in between. The length of the CDR3 is 15 residues. The CDR3 bases are TGCAGCGTTAGGGATAAGGATGGTTTAAATTCACCCCTCCACTTT. This sequence encodes CSVRDKDGLNSPLHF.

This clone came up a few times. The V gene is TRBV4-1, the J gene TRBJ1-1; weak D call: TRBD1 (6 bases). Per germline, CDR1 MGHRA and CDR2 YSYEKL. The ends were cut back, 1 base at V and 0 bases at J, with 12 bases in the middle. This CDR3 contains 16 residues. CDR3 in DNA: TGCGCCAGCAGCCAAGCTCCGGGACAACTGAACACTGAAGCTTTCTTT. Encoded protein: CASSQAPGQLNTEAFF.

The chain has TRBV18 and TRBJ2-7, with D unresolved. Germline V gene sequence: CDR1 KGHSH, CDR2 LQKENI. Trimming took 0 bases from V and 2 from J, leaving 14 bases between them. This CDR3 comprises 16 residues. The chain's CDR3 is CASSPPGTPRTYEQYF. CDR3 bases: TGTGCCAGCTCACCACCAGGCACCCCCAGGACCTACGAGCAGTACTTC.

V usage is TRBV5-1 and J usage is TRBJ2-5, with TRBD1 identical over 9 bases. The CDR3 extends over 14 amino acids. V lost 4 bases, J lost 5 bases, and 6 bases stayed unmatched. Germline CDR1 and CDR2: SGHRS and YFSETQ. The DNA of the CDR3 is TGCGCCAGCAGCGAACAGGGGGCGGAGGAGACCCAGTACTTC. Translating gives CASSEQGAEETQYF.

This clone was recorded once. The chain combines TRBV7-5 with TRBJ2-7; TRBD1 was called by the table and not checked on the DNA. TRBV7-5 is a documented pseudogene. The CDR3 loop spans 13 amino acids. CDR3 amino acids: CARKQGVPRGQYF. The DNA of the CDR3 is TGTGCCAGAAAACAGGGGGTACCCAGGGGGCAGTACTTC.

This clone was observed a few times. V and J are TRBV20-1 and TRBJ2-3; no clear D. In germline, CDR1 is DFQATT, CDR2 SNEGSKA (reference sequence). The CDR3 is made up of 8 amino acids. V was trimmed by 5 bases and J by 14 bases, leaving 8 bases between them. Here the CDR3 DNA reads TGCAGTGCTGAAGGACGGTATTTT. This codes for CSAEGRYF.

The chain employs TRBV7-6 and TRBJ2-2; possibly TRBD2 for D (5 bases). CDR3 length equals 14 residues. Germline V gene lookup returns CDR1 SGHVS and CDR2 FNYEAQ. V lost 5 bases and J 2 bases, leaving 9 bases between the germline ends. The CDR3 coding sequence is TGTGCCAGCAGCACATCGGGAAACACCGGGGAGCTGTTTTTT. This gives the protein CASSTSGNTGELFF. Filled out from reference TRBV7-6 and TRBJ2-2, the complete variable domain reads GAGVSQSPRYKVTKRGQDVALRCDPISGHVSLYWYRQALGQGPEFLTYFNYEAQQDKSGLPNDRFSAERPEGSISTLTIQRTEQRDSAMYRCASSTSGNTGELFFGEGSRLTVL.

The chain joins TRBV19 to TRBJ1-5, with no clear D. V was trimmed by 8 bases and J by 7 bases, leaving 21 bases between them. The CDR3 contains 15 residues. CDR1 is LNHDA and CDR2 is SQIVND in the germline V gene (reference sequence). In DNA form, the CDR3 reads TGTGCCAGTTCTCCTTTTGAGGGCGTTGGGCAGCCCCAGCATTTT. Its translation: CASSPFEGVGQPQHF. Full variable domain (missing parts from reference TRBV19 and TRBJ1-5): DGGITQSPKYLFRKEGQNVTLSCEQNLNHDAMYWYRQDPGQGLRLIYYSQIVNDFQKGDIAEGYSVSREKKESFPLTVTSAQKNPTAFYLCASSPFEGVGQPQHFGDGTRLSIL.

The genes are TRBV5-1 and TRBJ2-3; weak D call: TRBD2 (5 bases). Trimming took off 0 bases at V and 7 bases at J, with 9 bases between the two ends. Germline V lookup: CDR1 SGHRS, CDR2 YFSETQ. This CDR3 has 13 residues. CDR3 nucleotide sequence: TGCGCCAGCAGCTTGGCTGAGGGAAATACGCAGTATTTT. This gives the protein CASSLAEGNTQYF. The entire variable domain, with the rest obtained from reference TRBV5-1 and TRBJ2-3, is as follows: KAGVTQTPRYLIKTRGQQVTLSCSPISGHRSVSWYQQTPGQGLQFLFEYFSETQRNKGNFPGRFSGRQFSNSRSEMNVSTLELGDSALYLCASSLAEGNTQYFGPGTRLTVL.

V is TRBV7-8 and J is TRBJ1-4, with D possibly TRBD1 on 6 matching bases. The CDR3 runs 15 residues. The germline V and J ends were trimmed by 5 bases and 6 bases, with 16 bases remaining between them. CDR1 and CDR2 from the germline V gene are SGHVS and FQNEAQ. CDR3 sequence reads: CASSAPGQGDEKLFF. Here the CDR3 DNA reads TGTGCCAGCAGCGCGCCGGGACAAGGAGATGAAAAACTGTTTTTT. Combining the CDR3 with reference TRBV7-8 and TRBJ1-4 gives the whole variable domain GAGVSQSPRYKVAKRGQDVALRCDPISGHVSLFWYQQALGQGPEFLTYFQNEAQLDKSGLPSDRFFAERPEGSVSTLKIQRTQQEDSAVYLCASSAPGQGDEKLFFGSGTQLSVL.

The V call is TRBV7-2, the J call TRBJ2-3, with TRBD2 identical over 11 bases. The CDR3 loop spans 19 amino acids. Germline V gives CDR1 SGHTA, CDR2 FQGNSA. Losses at the gene ends were 2 bases for V and 6 bases for J; bases not matched to a gene: 16. The CDR3 sequence: CASSLQGTSGGPIPDTQYF. The CDR3 coding sequence is TGTGCCAGCAGCTTACAGGGAACTAGCGGGGGCCCCATTCCGGATACGCAGTATTTT.